A single sample is the source of the 26 T cell receptor beta chains below, sequenced in a study of control samples from healthy donors and cancer patients. TCRdb's table, derived via immunoSEQ multiplex PCR, lists solely in-frame clones and lacks some. The sample includes about 130,000 clones, nearly 90% of them seen just once. Sequenced input: blood. The source is a man aged 45 to 65 in good health.

The V gene is TRBV4-1, the J gene TRBJ1-5; tentatively, D is TRBD1 (5 bases). The CDR3 is made up of 16 amino acids. V lost 0 bases to trimming and J lost 3 bases, with 12 bases between them. Looked up from germline, CDR1 is MGHRA and CDR2 is YSYEKL. The CDR3 coding sequence is TGCGCCAGCAGCCAAGATGTATCCAGGGACAATCAGCCCCAGCATTTT. Protein sequence: CASSQDVSRDNQPQHF.

The chain couples TRBV13 to TRBJ2-7; no definite D call. From germline, CDR1 is PRHDT and CDR2 FYEKMQ (reference sequence). This CDR3 spans 13 amino acids. Trimming took 5 bases from V and 4 from J, leaving 12 bases between them. In nucleotides, the CDR3 is TGTGCCAGCAGCCCCCCCTCCCGGTACGAGCAGTACTTC. It translates to CASSPPSRYEQYF.

The rearrangement links TRBV24-1 to TRBJ2-1; 16 bases map to TRBD2. This CDR3 contains 19 residues. Looked up from germline, CDR1 is KGHDR and CDR2 is SFDVKD. Trimming cost V 3 bases and J 9 bases; bases outside gene matches: 13. The CDR3 here is CATSDPGTSGGARPGEQFF. For the CDR3, the DNA is TGTGCCACCAGTGATCCCGGGACTAGCGGGGGGGCGCGTCCCGGTGAGCAGTTCTTC.

V usage is TRBV6-1 and J usage is TRBJ2-5; 7 nucleotides line up with TRBD1. J gave up 3 bases and V 3 bases, and 7 bases lay outside the gene matches. CDR3 size: 15 residues. CDR1 and CDR2 from the germline V gene are MNHNS and SASEGT. The CDR3 sequence is CASSDPRQGEETQYF. The CDR3 DNA reads TGTGCCAGCAGTGATCCGCGTCAGGGGGAAGAGACCCAGTACTTC.

This chain connects TRBV3-1 (or the pseudogene TRBV3-2) to TRBJ2-7; TRBD1 is a possible D gene (5 bases). Germline V gives CDR1 LGHDT, CDR2 YNNKEL (reference sequence). V was pared by 4 bases and J by 5 bases, with 12 bases between. There are 13 residues in the CDR3. CDR3 protein: CASSPPGLHEQYF. In nucleotides, the CDR3 is TGTGCCAGCAGCCCACCAGGGCTCCACGAGCAGTACTTC.

This clone was seen more than once but under ten times. The rearrangement uses TRBV12-5 and TRBJ1-2; D may be TRBD1 (5 bases). Germline loops: CDR1 LGHNT, CDR2 FRNRAP. The V end was cut by 1 base, the J end by 10 bases, with 16 bases between. The length of the CDR3 is 14 residues. CDR3: CASGLGGDLGHYTF. The CDR3 DNA reads as TGTGCTAGTGGTTTGGGGGGGGACCTGGGCCACTACACCTTC.

This clone was recorded once. This chain joins TRBV29-1 and TRBJ2-1; 8 bases fit TRBD2. The V gene end was trimmed by 0 bases and the J gene end by 6 bases; junction bases not matched to a gene: 7. Per the germline V gene, CDR1 is SQVTM and CDR2 is ANQGSEA. This CDR3 spans 15 amino acids. The CDR3 spells CSVEDRGGGFNEQFF. The CDR3 DNA sequence: TGCAGCGTTGAAGACCGGGGGGGCGGCTTCAATGAGCAGTTCTTC.

The chain has TRBV12-3 or TRBV12-4 and TRBJ1-2; D is undetermined. The CDR3 covers 12 residues. V gave up 5 bases and J gave up 3 bases, with 7 bases separating them. Here the CDR3 reads CASSEDYYGYTF. The CDR3 DNA is TGTGCCAGCAGTGAAGATTACTATGGCTACACCTTC.

CDR3 sequence: CASSLTSYNSPLHF. In nucleotides, the CDR3 is TGTGCCAGCAGCTTAACCTCCTATAATTCACCCCTCCACTTT. The chain couples TRBV7-6 to TRBJ1-6; unclear D gene. This CDR3 spans 14 amino acids. The germline CDR1 and CDR2 sequences are SGHVS and FNYEAQ. Trimming cost V 2 bases and J 0 bases, with 2 bases left between them.

The chain joins TRBV28 to TRBJ2-3; D unclear. There are 12 residues in the CDR3. Germline V gene data show CDR1 as MDHEN and CDR2 as SYDVKM. V was cut by 5 bases and J by 6 bases, with 9 bases left in between. The DNA for the CDR3 is TGTGCCAGCAGTCCCAGACTTGATACGCAGTATTTT. Protein product: CASSPRLDTQYF.

The chain couples TRBV9 to TRBJ2-7; D might be TRBD1 (5 bases). Germline V lookup: CDR1 SGDLS, CDR2 YYNGEE. V was shortened by 0 bases and J by 4 bases, with 14 bases between the two germline ends. This CDR3 spans 15 amino acids. CDR3 nucleotide sequence: TGTGCCAGCAGCGTAGGAGTGGGGCCCGAGTACGAGCAGTACTTC. The encoded protein is CASSVGVGPEYEQYF.

The chain combines TRBV6-5 with TRBJ2-4; D possibly uses TRBD1 or TRBD2 (5 bases each). V shed 6 bases and J shed 0 bases, with 12 bases lying between them. Germline V CDR1 and CDR2: MNHEY, SVGAGI. CDR3 size: 15 residues. The CDR3 sequence is CASRMRDEAKNIQYF. The CDR3 DNA follows: TGTGCCAGCAGGATGAGGGACGAAGCCAAAAACATTCAGTACTTC.

The CDR3 region is CASSTGFPPYEQYF. The CDR3 DNA reads as TGTGCCAGCAGTACAGGGTTCCCCCCCTACGAGCAGTACTTC. The chain links TRBV28 to TRBJ2-7; maybe TRBD1 (6 bases). Germline CDR1 MDHEN, CDR2 SYDVKM. This CDR3 comprises 14 residues. V gave up 5 bases and J gave up 2 bases, with 13 bases separating them.

CDR3: CASSPLYGNTIYF. The CDR3 DNA reads TGTGCCAGCAGCCCCCTCTATGGAAACACCATATATTTT. The chain couples TRBV9 to TRBJ1-3; D call uncertain. There are 13 residues in the CDR3. The V end was cut by 4 bases, the J end by 3 bases, with 8 bases between. Per germline, CDR1 SGDLS and CDR2 YYNGEE.

V usage is TRBV19 and J usage is TRBJ2-2, with a possible D match to TRBD2 (6 bases). With 6 bases removed from V and 5 bases from J, the gap between germline ends came to 13 bases. CDR3 size: 14 residues. Germline V gene sequence: CDR1 LNHDA, CDR2 SQIVND (reference sequence). CDR3 loop: CASRLISGTGELFF. Written as DNA, the CDR3 is TGTGCCAGTAGACTAATTAGCGGAACCGGGGAGCTGTTTTTT.

This chain connects TRBV19 to TRBJ1-1, with D maybe TRBD1 (6 bases). V lost 3 bases and J lost 3, with 14 bases in between. The CDR3 is made up of 15 amino acids. From germline, CDR1 is LNHDA and CDR2 SQIVND (reference sequence). CDR3 sequence (DNA): TGTGCCAGTAGTATCCTTGGACAGAGGGACACTGAAGCTTTCTTT. Translated: CASSILGQRDTEAFF.

The chain links TRBV28 to TRBJ2-3, with 11 bases that match TRBD2. V trimming: 6 bases; J trimming: 4 bases; junction bases outside the gene matches: 12. Germline CDR1 reads MDHEN; CDR2 reads SYDVKM. The CDR3 is 17 amino acids. The CDR3 DNA follows: TGTGCCAGCAGCCTAGGGAGTAGCGGGGGGGTTTCAGATACGCAGTATTTT. Protein: CASSLGSSGGVSDTQYF.

This clone was recorded once. CDR3 nucleotides: TGTGCCACCCGCAGGGACAGCTTCACCTACGAGCAGTACTTC. It translates to CATRRDSFTYEQYF. V gene TRBV2 combines with J gene TRBJ2-7, with TRBD1 matching over 7 bases. This CDR3 region has 14 residues. V lost 10 bases, J lost 2 bases, and 11 bases stayed unmatched. CDR1 and CDR2 from the germline V gene are SNHLY and FYNNEI.

The sample holds a few counts of this clone. The V gene is TRBV5-8, the J gene TRBJ2-4; 7 positions match TRBD1. The V gene end was trimmed by 4 bases and the J gene end by 2 bases; junction bases not matched to a gene: 9. Germline-derived CDR1 and CDR2 are SGHTS and YDEGEE. The CDR3 length is 16 residues. The CDR3 DNA is TGTGCCAGCAGCCTCGGGGCAGGGGGTCCCAAAAACATTCAGTACTTC. It codes for CASSLGAGGPKNIQYF.

The chain couples TRBV30 to TRBJ1-3, with unresolved D. Germline-derived CDR1 and CDR2 are GTSNPN and SVGIG (reference sequence). This CDR3 contains 11 residues. V was pared by 5 bases and J by 4 bases, with 6 bases between. CDR3 protein: CAWEGGNTIYF. Written as DNA, the CDR3 is TGTGCCTGGGAAGGCGGAAACACCATATATTTT.

The V gene is TRBV2, the J gene TRBJ2-2; 14 bases map to TRBD2. Losses at the gene ends were 3 bases for V and 2 bases for J; bases not matched to a gene: 5. CDR3 size: 18 residues. The germline V gene has CDR1 SNHLY and CDR2 FYNNEI. CDR3: CASSEGLAGDLNTGELFF. CDR3 sequence (DNA): TGTGCCAGCAGTGAGGGACTAGCGGGGGACTTAAACACCGGGGAGCTGTTTTTT.

V is TRBV11-3 and J is TRBJ2-1; tentatively, D is TRBD1 or TRBD2 (6 bases each). Trimming stripped 2 bases from V and 3 bases from J, with 14 bases between. Per the germline V gene, CDR1 is SGHNT and CDR2 is YENEEA. There are 16 residues in the CDR3. CDR3 nucleotides: TGTGCCAGCAGCTTACACGGGGGCCCAGACTACAATGAGCAGTTCTTC. Residues: CASSLHGGPDYNEQFF.

This clone has just a few counts. This chain links TRBV14 with TRBJ1-1, with 7 positions matching TRBD1. This CDR3 is built from 16 residues. Trimming removed 0 bases from V and 2 bases from J; junction bases left unmatched: 6. Per the germline V gene, CDR1 is SGHDN and CDR2 is FVKESK. CDR3 region: CASSQDRGTANTEAFF. DNA for the CDR3: TGTGCCAGCAGCCAAGATAGAGGGACAGCTAACACTGAAGCTTTCTTT.

V gene TRBV11-2 combines with J gene TRBJ2-7; 7 positions agree with TRBD2. Germline values: CDR1 SGHAT, CDR2 FQNNGV. V gave up 0 bases and J gave up 0 bases; unmatched junction bases: 2. CDR3 length equals 15 residues. CDR3: CASSLDSGLSYEQYF. CDR3 bases: TGTGCCAGCAGCTTAGATAGCGGGCTCTCCTACGAGCAGTACTTC. Full variable domain (rest looked up from reference TRBV11-2 and TRBJ2-7): EAGVAQSPRYKIIEKRQSVAFWCNPISGHATLYWYQQILGQGPKLLIQFQNNGVVDDSQLPKDRFSAERLKGVDSTLKIQPAKLEDSAVYLCASSLDSGLSYEQYFGPGTRLTVT.

This sequence joins TRBV15 and TRBJ1-2; no firm D call. Germline V gene lookup returns CDR1 LNHNV and CDR2 YYDKDF (reference sequence). V lost 0 bases and J 5 bases, leaving 7 bases between the germline ends. CDR3 length: 13 residues. CDR3 DNA sequence: TGTGCCACCAGCAGAGATCGTGTATATGGCTACACCTTC. It is translated as CATSRDRVYGYTF. The whole variable domain, remainder taken from reference TRBV15 and TRBJ1-2, is DAMVIQNPRYQVTQFGKPVTLSCSQTLNHNVMYWYQQKSSQAPKLLFHYYDKDFNNEADTPDNFQSRRPNTSFCFLDIRSPGLGDTAMYLCATSRDRVYGYTFGSGTRLTVV.

The V gene is TRBV25-1, the J gene TRBJ2-1; D not resolved. The V and J ends lost 1 base and 5 bases respectively, with 12 bases between them. This CDR3 is built from 15 residues. Germline loops: CDR1 MGHDK, CDR2 SYGVNS. Written as DNA, the CDR3 is TGTGCCAGCAGTGAATGGAACAATAGGGACAATGAGCAGTTCTTC. This translates into CASSEWNNRDNEQFF.